This T cell receptor (beta chain) appears in the sequencing data of a study of blood T cells in healthy people across ages. General observations from the study: Both higher diversity and more naive CD4+ cells marked long-lived donors when set against aged donors.

Extraction of total RNA produced a minimum of 5 micrograms from each sample. The CDR3 covers 17 residues. Germline-derived CDR1 and CDR2 are MNHEY and SVGEGT. This clonotype was seen many times. Antigen specificity is unknown. The junction departs from germline at one end; a sequencing error may be responsible. With a J-beta primer mix and a sample-barcoded 5' primer, a second PCR ran 7 to 11 cycles. A 12-random-nucleotide template-switch adaptor tagged each cDNA molecule. TCRdb reprocessed the 5' RACE reads via MiXCR and lists one record per CDR3 protein. The table has 600,000 or so distinct CDR3 sequences, about 28% seen once.

The V call is TRBV6-2 or TRBV6-3, the J call TRBJ1-2, with a tentative D call TRBD1 (5 bases). Sequencing was carried out using blood. The sequence was collected from a woman at least 80 years old in good health. The CDR3 sequence: CASNYEQGEVRTYGYTF. DNA for the CDR3: TGTGCCAGCAATTACGAGCAGGGTGAAGTGAGAACCTATGGCTACACCTTC.